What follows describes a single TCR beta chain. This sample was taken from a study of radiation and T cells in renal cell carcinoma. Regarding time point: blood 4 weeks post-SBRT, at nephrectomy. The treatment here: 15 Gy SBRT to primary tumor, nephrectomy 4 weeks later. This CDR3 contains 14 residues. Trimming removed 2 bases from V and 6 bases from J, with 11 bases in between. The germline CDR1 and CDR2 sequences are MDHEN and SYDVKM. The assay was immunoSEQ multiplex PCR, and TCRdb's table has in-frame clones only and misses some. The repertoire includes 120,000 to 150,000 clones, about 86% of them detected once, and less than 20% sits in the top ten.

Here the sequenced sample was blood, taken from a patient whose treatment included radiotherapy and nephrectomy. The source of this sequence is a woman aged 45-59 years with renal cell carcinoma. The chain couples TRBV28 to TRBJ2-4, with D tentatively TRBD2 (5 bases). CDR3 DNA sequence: TGTGCCAGCAGTTTAGGACTTTACTTAAACATTCAGTACTTC. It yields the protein CASSLGLYLNIQYF.